This TCR beta chain appears in the sequencing data of a study of PD-1 blockade in classical Hodgkin lymphoma. Overall study results and limits: CD4+ TCR diversity, unlike CD8+, climbed significantly by C4D1. Patients who initiated nivolumab within 1 year of ASCT were excluded. Baseline TCR diversity was reportedly lower in newly diagnosed patients than healthy donors. Partial responders and progressors had significantly lower baseline TCR diversity.

Concerning this clone: Its antigen is unidentified.

The CDR3 runs to 17 residues. Per germline, CDR1 PRHDT and CDR2 FYEKMQ (reference sequence). The V and J ends lost 5 bases and 1 base, in that order; junction bases with no gene match: 10. The repertoire was sequenced with immunoSEQ multiplex PCR; TCRdb's copy has only in-frame clones and lacks some. This sample has 110,000 or so clones, with approximately 89% found just once. Specified time point: cycle 4 day 1 (C4D1), after less than 7 weeks of nivolumab. Relapse after autologous stem cell transplantation occurred in every patient, and brentuximab vedotin exposure varied. The chain joins TRBV13 to TRBJ2-5; 10 bases map to TRBD2. The sequenced sample was peripheral blood mononuclear cells (PBMCs), obtained before the fourth cycle of nivolumab. The clonotype comes from a human donor with classical Hodgkin lymphoma. In DNA, the CDR3 is TGTGCCAGCAGCATCGGACTAGCGGAAGATAGCCAAGAGACCCAGTACTTC. It translates to CASSIGLAEDSQETQYF.